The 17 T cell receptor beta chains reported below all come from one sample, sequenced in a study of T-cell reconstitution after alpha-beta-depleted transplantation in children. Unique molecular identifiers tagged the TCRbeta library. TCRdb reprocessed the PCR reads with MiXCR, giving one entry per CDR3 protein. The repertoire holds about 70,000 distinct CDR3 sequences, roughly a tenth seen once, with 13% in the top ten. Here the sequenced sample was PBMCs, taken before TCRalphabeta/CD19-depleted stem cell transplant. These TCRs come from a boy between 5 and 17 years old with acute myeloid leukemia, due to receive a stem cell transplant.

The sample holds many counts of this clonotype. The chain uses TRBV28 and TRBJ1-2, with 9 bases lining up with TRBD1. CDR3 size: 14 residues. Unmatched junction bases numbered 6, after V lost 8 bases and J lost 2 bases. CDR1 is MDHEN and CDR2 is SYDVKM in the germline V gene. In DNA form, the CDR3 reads TGTGCCAGCGGGACAGGGTCCGCCAACTATGGCTACACCTTC. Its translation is CASGTGSANYGYTF.

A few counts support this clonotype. The CDR3 region is CASSQDGPGQAFHEQYF. For the CDR3, the DNA is TGCGCCAGCAGCCAAGACGGCCCGGGACAGGCGTTCCACGAGCAGTACTTC. V is TRBV4-3 and J is TRBJ2-7; 8 positions agree with TRBD1. Trimming at V came to 0 bases and at J to 5 bases, leaving 12 bases not matched to a gene. This CDR3 region has 17 residues. The germline V gene has CDR1 LGHNA and CDR2 YSLEER.

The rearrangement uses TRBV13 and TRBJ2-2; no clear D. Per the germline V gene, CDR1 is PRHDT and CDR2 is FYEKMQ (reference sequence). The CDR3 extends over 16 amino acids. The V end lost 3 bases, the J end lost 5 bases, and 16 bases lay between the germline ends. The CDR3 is CASSFGLSGRTGELFF. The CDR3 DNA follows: TGTGCCAGCAGCTTCGGGCTCTCCGGGCGGACCGGGGAGCTGTTTTTT.

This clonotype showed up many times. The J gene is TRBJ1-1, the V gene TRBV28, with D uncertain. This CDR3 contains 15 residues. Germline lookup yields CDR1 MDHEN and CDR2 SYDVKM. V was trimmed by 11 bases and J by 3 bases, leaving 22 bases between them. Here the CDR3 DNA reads TGTGCCGTTCATCCGTCTCTGGGTACCCACACTGAAGCTTTCTTT. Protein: CAVHPSLGTHTEAFF.

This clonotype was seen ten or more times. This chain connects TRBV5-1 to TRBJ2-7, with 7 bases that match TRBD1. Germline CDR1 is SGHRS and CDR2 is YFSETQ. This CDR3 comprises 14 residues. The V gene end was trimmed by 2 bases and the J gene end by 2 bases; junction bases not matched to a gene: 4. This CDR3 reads CASSFLGQTYEQYF. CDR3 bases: TGCGCCAGCAGCTTTTTGGGACAGACCTACGAGCAGTACTTC.

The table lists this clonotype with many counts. In DNA form, the CDR3 reads TGCGCCAGCAGCCAAGACTCCGGCAGTCAAGAGACCCAGTACTTC. This translates into CASSQDSGSQETQYF. The V gene is TRBV4-3, the J gene TRBJ2-5; D is unclear. Germline assignment: CDR1 LGHNA and CDR2 YSLEER. The length of the CDR3 is 15 residues. Deletions cut 0 bases from V and 2 bases from J, with 10 bases between.

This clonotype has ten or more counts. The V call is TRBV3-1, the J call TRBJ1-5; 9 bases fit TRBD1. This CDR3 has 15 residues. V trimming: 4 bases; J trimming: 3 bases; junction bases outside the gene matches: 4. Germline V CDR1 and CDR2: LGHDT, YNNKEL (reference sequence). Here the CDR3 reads CASSPDRGPNQPQHF. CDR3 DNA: TGTGCCAGCAGCCCGGACAGGGGTCCCAATCAGCCCCAGCATTTT.

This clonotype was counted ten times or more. DNA of the CDR3: TGTGCCAGCAGTGAAAAGCAGGGGGTAAGACCCTACGAGCAGTACTTC. It specifies CASSEKQGVRPYEQYF. The V call is TRBV25-1, the J call TRBJ2-7; TRBD1 agrees at 7 bases. The CDR3 is 16 amino acids. Per the germline V gene, CDR1 is MGHDK and CDR2 is SYGVNS. J was trimmed by 2 bases and V by 2 bases; bases with no gene match: 9.

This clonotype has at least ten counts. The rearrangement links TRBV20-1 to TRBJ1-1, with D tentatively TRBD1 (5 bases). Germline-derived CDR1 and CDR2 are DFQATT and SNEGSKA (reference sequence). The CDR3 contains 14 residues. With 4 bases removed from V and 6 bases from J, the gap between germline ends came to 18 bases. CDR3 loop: CSAIAGTTDSEAFF. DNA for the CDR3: TGCAGTGCTATCGCGGGGACCACAGATTCTGAAGCTTTCTTT.

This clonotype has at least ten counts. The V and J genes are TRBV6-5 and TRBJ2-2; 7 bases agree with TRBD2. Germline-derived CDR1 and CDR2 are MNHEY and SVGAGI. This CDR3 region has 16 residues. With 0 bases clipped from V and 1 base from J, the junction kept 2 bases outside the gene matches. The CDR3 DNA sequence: TGTGCCAGCAGTTACTCGCCTAGCGGGAACACCGGGGAGCTGTTTTTT. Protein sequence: CASSYSPSGNTGELFF.

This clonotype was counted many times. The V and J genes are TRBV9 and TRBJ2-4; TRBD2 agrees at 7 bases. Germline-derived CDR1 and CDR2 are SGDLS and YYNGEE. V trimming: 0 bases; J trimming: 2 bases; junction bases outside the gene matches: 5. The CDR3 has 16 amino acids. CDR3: CASSVGRAGTKNIQYF. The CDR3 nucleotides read TGTGCCAGCAGCGTAGGCCGAGCGGGAACCAAAAACATTCAGTACTTC. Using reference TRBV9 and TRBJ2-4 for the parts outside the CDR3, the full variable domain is DSGVTQTPKHLITATGQRVTLRCSPRSGDLSVYWYQQSLDQGLQFLIQYYNGEERAKGNILERFSAQQFPDLHSELNLSSLELGDSALYFCASSVGRAGTKNIQYFGAGTRLSVL.

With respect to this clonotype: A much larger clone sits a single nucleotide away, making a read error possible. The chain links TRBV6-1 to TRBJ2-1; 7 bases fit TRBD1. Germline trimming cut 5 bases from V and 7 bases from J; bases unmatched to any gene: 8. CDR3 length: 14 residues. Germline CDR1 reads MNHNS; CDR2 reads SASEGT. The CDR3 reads CASSRRGFVNEQFF. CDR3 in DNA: TGTGCCAGCAGTCGCAGGGGGTTTGTTAATGAGCAGTTCTTC.

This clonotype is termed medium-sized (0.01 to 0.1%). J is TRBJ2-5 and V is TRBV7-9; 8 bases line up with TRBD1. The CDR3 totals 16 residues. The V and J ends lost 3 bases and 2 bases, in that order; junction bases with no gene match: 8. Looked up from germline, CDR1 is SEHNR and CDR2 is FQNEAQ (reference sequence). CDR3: CASSFAGTGIQETQYF. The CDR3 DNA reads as TGTGCCAGCAGCTTCGCCGGGACAGGTATACAAGAGACCCAGTACTTC.

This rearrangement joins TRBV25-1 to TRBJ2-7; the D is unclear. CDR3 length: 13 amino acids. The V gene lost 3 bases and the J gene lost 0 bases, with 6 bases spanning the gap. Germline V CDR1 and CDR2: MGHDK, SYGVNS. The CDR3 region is CASSDWDSYEQYF. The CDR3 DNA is TGTGCCAGCAGTGATTGGGACTCCTACGAGCAGTACTTC.

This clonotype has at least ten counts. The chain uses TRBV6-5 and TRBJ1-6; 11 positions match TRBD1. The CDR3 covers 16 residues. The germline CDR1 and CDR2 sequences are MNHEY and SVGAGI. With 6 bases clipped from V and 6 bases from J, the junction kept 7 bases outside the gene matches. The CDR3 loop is CASRRTGGRSNSPLHF. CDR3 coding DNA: TGTGCCAGCAGACGGACAGGGGGCAGGTCTAATTCACCCCTCCACTTT.

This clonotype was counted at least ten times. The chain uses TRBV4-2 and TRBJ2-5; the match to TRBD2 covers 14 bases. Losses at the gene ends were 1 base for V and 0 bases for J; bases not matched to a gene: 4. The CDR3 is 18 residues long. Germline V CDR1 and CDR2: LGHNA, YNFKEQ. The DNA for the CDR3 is TGTGCCAGCAGCCAAGGGACTAGCGGGAGGACGCACCAAGAGACCCAGTACTTC. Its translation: CASSQGTSGRTHQETQYF.

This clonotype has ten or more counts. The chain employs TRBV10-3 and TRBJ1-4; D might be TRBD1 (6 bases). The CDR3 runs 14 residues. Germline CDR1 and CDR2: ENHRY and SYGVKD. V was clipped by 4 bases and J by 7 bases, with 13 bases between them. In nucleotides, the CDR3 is TGTGCCATCAGTGGGGACAAAGAGGTTGAAAAACTGTTTTTT. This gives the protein CAISGDKEVEKLFF.